This TCR beta chain was documented in a study of PD-1 blockade in mismatch repair-deficient tumors. At the level of the study: Enrolled about 2013-2016, patients had progressing, pretreated mismatch repair-deficient cancers of about a dozen types. General study results and limits: Rapid post-treatment expansion, then contraction, generally preceding radiologic response, marked tumor-resident clones.

V lost 3 bases, J lost 0 bases, and 9 bases lay in between. CDR3 length equals 15 residues. Looked up from germline, CDR1 is MGHDK and CDR2 is SYGVNS. Turning to this clone: Its target is unknown.

Clones were sequenced by immunoSEQ multiplex PCR, and TCRdb holds only the in-frame ones, with some missing. The sample includes around 40,000 clones, roughly 83% of them seen just once. PCR or immunohistochemistry showed mismatch repair deficiency in every enrolled patient. TCR sequencing covered a few patients who responded to pembrolizumab. The sequence was obtained from an adult with mismatch repair-deficient cancer. The sequencing used peripheral blood, collected 4 weeks after starting pembrolizumab. J is TRBJ1-3 and V is TRBV25-1; D remains ambiguous. CDR3 sequence (DNA): TGTGCCAGCAGTGAGTCGAGCCTCTCTGGAAACACCATATATTTT. Protein: CASSESSLSGNTIYF.